Following are 29 T cell receptor beta chains from one sample sequenced in a study of blood T cell repertoires in COVID-19 (dated by TCRdb to about 2020). Libraries were constructed by the immunoSEQ multiplex PCR assay. TCRdb carries this immuneACCESS record with in-frame sequences only. Its versions omit some clonotypes, under half of them owing to an unresolved V gene in the studies checked, with the rest unexplained. Present in this sample are around 140,000 clones, approximately 91% of which were seen just once. Over 1.5% of the sample lies in the top ten. The source material was peripheral blood. The receptors come from a man aged 65-85 years with acute or convalescent COVID-19.

CDR3 DNA: TGTGCCATCAGTGGAGGACAGCAAATCTCTGGAAACACCATATATTTT. It yields the protein CAISGGQQISGNTIYF. This sequence joins TRBV10-3 and TRBJ1-3; D perhaps matches TRBD1 (6 bases). The CDR3 spans 16 residues. Trimming left V 4 bases short and J 0 bases short, with 13 bases between. The germline V gene encodes CDR1 ENHRY and CDR2 SYGVKD.

The chain joins TRBV19 to TRBJ2-3; 10 bases fit TRBD1. The CDR3 is 17 residues long. J lost 2 bases, V lost 5 bases, and 10 bases had no gene match. Germline CDR1 LNHDA, CDR2 SQIVND (reference sequence). This CDR3 is CASSLTRDRGFTDTQYF. The CDR3, as DNA: TGTGCCAGTAGTTTGACCCGGGACAGGGGTTTCACAGATACGCAGTATTTT. The variable domain in full, completed from reference TRBV19 and TRBJ2-3, reads DGGITQSPKYLFRKEGQNVTLSCEQNLNHDAMYWYRQDPGQGLRLIYYSQIVNDFQKGDIAEGYSVSREKKESFPLTVTSAQKNPTAFYLCASSLTRDRGFTDTQYFGPGTRLTVL.

The chain recombines TRBV5-1 with TRBJ2-5, with D possibly TRBD1 on 6 matching bases. CDR3 length: 14 amino acids. V lost 4 bases and J lost 4, with 14 bases in between. The germline V gene encodes CDR1 SGHRS and CDR2 YFSETQ. The CDR3 region has the DNA TGCGCCAGCAGCCCCAGGGGTGGATTAGAGACCCAGTACTTC. As protein: CASSPRGGLETQYF.

The chain uses TRBV5-1 and TRBJ1-1; D gene uncertain. CDR3 length: 14 residues. The V and J ends lost 0 bases and 4 bases respectively, with 10 bases between them. Germline lookup yields CDR1 SGHRS and CDR2 YFSETQ. CDR3 sequence: CASSLVIGSTEAFF. For the CDR3, the DNA is TGCGCCAGCAGCTTGGTGATCGGTTCCACTGAAGCTTTCTTT.

The chain links TRBV7-3 to TRBJ1-1, with D tentatively TRBD1 (6 bases). The germline gives CDR1 SGHTA, CDR2 FQGTGA. The CDR3 length is 13 residues. Trimming stripped 0 bases from V and 11 bases from J, with 13 bases between. DNA for the CDR3: TGTGCCAGCAGCTTAACTAGGGGGAGGGCGGCTTTCTTT. Translation: CASSLTRGRAAFF.

This clone was seen once. The V call is TRBV28, the J call TRBJ1-4; D ambiguous. The germline CDR1 and CDR2 sequences are MDHEN and SYDVKM. Trimming left V 7 bases short and J 7 bases short, with 13 bases between. The length of the CDR3 is 13 residues. The CDR3, as DNA: TGTGCCAGCACCCCTAGAGTGTCTGAAAAACTGTTTTTT. Amino acid sequence: CASTPRVSEKLFF. Combining the CDR3 with reference TRBV28 and TRBJ1-4 gives the whole variable domain DVKVTQSSRYLVKRTGEKVFLECVQDMDHENMFWYRQDPGLGLRLIYFSYDVKMKEKGDIPEGYSVSREKKERFSLILESASTNQTSMYLCASTPRVSEKLFFGSGTQLSVL.

V gene TRBV7-9 combines with J gene TRBJ2-7; D is unresolved. The V gene's germline CDR1 is SEHNR and CDR2 FQNEAQ (reference sequence). The CDR3 has 14 residues. V gave up 1 base and J gave up 2 bases, with 9 bases separating them. CDR3 bases: TGTGCCAGCAGCTTAGGTGAAGGAGCCTACGAGCAGTACTTC. This translates into CASSLGEGAYEQYF.

The rearrangement joins TRBV27 to TRBJ1-2; the D is unclear. Germline V gives CDR1 MNHEY, CDR2 SMNVEV (reference sequence). Trimming stripped 4 bases from V and 4 bases from J, with 13 bases between. The CDR3 sequence is 14 residues long. The CDR3, as DNA: TGTGCCAGCAGTTCCCCCCTCTATCCCTATGGCTACACCTTC. Translating gives CASSSPLYPYGYTF.

V gene TRBV7-9 combines with J gene TRBJ2-5; weak D call: TRBD2 (5 bases). Germline values: CDR1 SEHNR, CDR2 FQNEAQ (reference sequence). The V gene lost 3 bases and the J gene lost 5 bases, with 13 bases spanning the gap. The CDR3 runs to 14 residues. CDR3 nucleotide sequence: TGTGCCAGCAGCTTTAGGACGGCGGGTGAGACCCAGTACTTC. Protein sequence: CASSFRTAGETQYF.

This rearrangement joins TRBV11-3 to TRBJ1-1; D may be TRBD1 (6 bases). This CDR3 is built from 14 residues. The germline V gene encodes CDR1 SGHNT and CDR2 YENEEA. The V gene lost 4 bases and the J gene lost 3 bases, with 12 bases spanning the gap. The CDR3 loop is CASSSQGGDTEAFF. CDR3 nucleotides: TGTGCCAGCAGCTCACAAGGGGGGGACACTGAAGCTTTCTTT.

This clone appeared once. The chain is built from TRBV3-1 (or the pseudogene TRBV3-2) and TRBJ1-2; unclear D gene. Trimming removed 3 bases from V and 7 bases from J, with 12 bases in between. The CDR3 has 13 amino acids. Per the germline V gene, CDR1 is LGHDT and CDR2 is YNNKEL (reference sequence). The CDR3: CASSHPRGGGYTF. The CDR3 DNA reads TGTGCCAGCAGCCATCCCCGGGGAGGTGGCTACACCTTC.

The CDR3 reads CASSKTGTGTYEQYF. The CDR3 coding sequence is TGTGCCAGCAGTAAAACCGGGACAGGAACCTACGAGCAGTACTTC. The rearrangement links TRBV5-4 to TRBJ2-7; 8 bases are shared with TRBD1. The CDR3 consists of 15 residues. Germline lookup yields CDR1 SGHNT and CDR2 YYREEE (reference sequence). J lost 2 bases, V lost 5 bases, and 9 bases had no gene match. Combining the CDR3 with reference TRBV5-4 and TRBJ2-7 gives the whole variable domain ETGVTQSPTHLIKTRGQQVTLRCSSQSGHNTVSWYQQALGQGPQFIFQYYREEENGRGNFPPRFSGLQFPNYSSELNVNALELDDSALYLCASSKTGTGTYEQYFGPGTRLTVT.

The V and J genes are TRBV28 and TRBJ2-3, with 7 bases fitting TRBD1. CDR3 length: 16 amino acids. Germline-derived CDR1 and CDR2 are MDHEN and SYDVKM. Trimming cost V 6 bases and J 2 bases; bases outside gene matches: 11. The DNA for the CDR3 is TGTGCCAGCAGGATGCCCCCGGGACAGAACACAGATACGCAGTATTTT. Its protein product is CASRMPPGQNTDTQYF.

This clone has more than one count but fewer than ten. This rearrangement joins TRBV7-9 to TRBJ2-5; the match to TRBD1 covers 8 bases. V trimming: 4 bases; J trimming: 5 bases; junction bases outside the gene matches: 15. Germline V gene lookup returns CDR1 SEHNR and CDR2 FQNEAQ (reference sequence). The CDR3 spans 17 residues. CDR3 region: CASSSQMGTGERETQYF. The CDR3, as DNA: TGTGCCAGCAGCTCCCAGATGGGGACAGGCGAACGGGAGACCCAGTACTTC.

CDR3: CASSYGGGLNTEAFF. The CDR3 bases are TGTGCCAGCAGTTACGGGGGCGGACTGAACACTGAAGCTTTCTTT. The V gene is TRBV6-6, the J gene TRBJ1-1; possibly TRBD1 for D (6 bases). Germline-derived CDR1 and CDR2 are MNHNY and SVGAGI (reference sequence). Trimming removed 2 bases from V and 0 bases from J, with 10 bases in between. CDR3 length equals 15 residues.

The chain links TRBV6-1 to TRBJ1-1; no definite D call. Germline V gene sequence: CDR1 MNHNS, CDR2 SASEGT. The CDR3 consists of 12 residues. V was cut by 5 bases and J by 7 bases, with 11 bases left in between. CDR3 in DNA: TGTGCCAGCAGTCCCCAGGCTCGTGAAGCTTTCTTT. Amino acids: CASSPQAREAFF.

The V call is TRBV19, the J call TRBJ1-1; D is unclear. The CDR3 runs to 13 residues. V gave up 7 bases and J gave up 1 base, with 10 bases separating them. Germline values: CDR1 LNHDA, CDR2 SQIVND (reference sequence). CDR3 coding DNA: TGTGCCAGTAACGAGGGCGGGAACACTGAAGCTTTCTTT. As protein: CASNEGGNTEAFF.

The chain combines TRBV7-9 with TRBJ1-3; D gene ambiguous. Germline lookup yields CDR1 SEHNR and CDR2 FQNEAQ (reference sequence). Trimming removed 5 bases at V and 4 bases at J, with 18 bases between. The CDR3 length is 16 residues. The CDR3 bases are TGTGCCAGCAGCCTATCCGGGTCCCGAGGAGGAAACACCATATATTTT. Its translation is CASSLSGSRGGNTIYF.

The chain recombines TRBV11-2 with TRBJ1-6; the D is unclear. The CDR3 spans 14 residues. V lost 1 base and J 7 bases, leaving 8 bases between the germline ends. CDR1 is SGHAT, CDR2 FQNNGV, per germline. CDR3 DNA sequence: TGTGCCAGCAGCTTAGTAGCCGAGAATTCACCCCTCCACTTT. Protein product: CASSLVAENSPLHF.

CDR3 region: CASSRTSGYEQYF. The DNA of the CDR3 is TGTGCCAGTAGTAGGACTAGCGGTTACGAGCAGTACTTC. The chain is built from TRBV19 and TRBJ2-7, with TRBD2 identical over 10 bases. The germline CDR1 and CDR2 sequences are LNHDA and SQIVND (reference sequence). The CDR3 is 13 amino acids. V lost 4 bases and J lost 4; bases outside the gene matches: 1.

The V gene is TRBV5-1, the J gene TRBJ2-5, with D uncertain. With 0 bases removed from V and 2 bases from J, the gap between germline ends came to 8 bases. The CDR3 contains 14 residues. Germline lookup yields CDR1 SGHRS and CDR2 YFSETQ. The CDR3 nucleotides read TGCGCCAGCAGCTTGGCGTTGGCTCAAGAGACCCAGTACTTC. It translates to CASSLALAQETQYF.

The chain employs TRBV7-2 and TRBJ2-3; the D gene is possibly TRBD2 (6 bases). CDR3 length: 15 residues. Between the trimmed V and J ends, which lost 1 base and 2 bases, there was a span of 10 bases. Germline values: CDR1 SGHTA, CDR2 FQGNSA. This CDR3 reads CASSLEGTHTDTQYF. CDR3 coding DNA: TGTGCCAGCAGCTTAGAAGGGACTCACACAGATACGCAGTATTTT.

This sequence joins TRBV19 and TRBJ2-7; D gene uncertain. The CDR3 has 14 amino acids. Germline V gene lookup returns CDR1 LNHDA and CDR2 SQIVND (reference sequence). V dropped 4 bases and J dropped 2 bases, with 12 bases sitting between them. CDR3 coding DNA: TGTGCCAGTAGTACCCCCTGGAGCCCCTACGAGCAGTACTTC. Amino acid sequence: CASSTPWSPYEQYF. Full variable domain (outside the CDR3, taken from reference TRBV19 and TRBJ2-7): DGGITQSPKYLFRKEGQNVTLSCEQNLNHDAMYWYRQDPGQGLRLIYYSQIVNDFQKGDIAEGYSVSREKKESFPLTVTSAQKNPTAFYLCASSTPWSPYEQYFGPGTRLTVT.

This clone is a singleton in its sample. The chain links TRBV13 to TRBJ2-7; D is undetermined. The CDR3 totals 15 residues. With 0 bases removed from V and 0 bases from J, the gap between germline ends came to 9 bases. Germline CDR1 PRHDT, CDR2 FYEKMQ (reference sequence). CDR3 coding DNA: TGTGCCAGCAGCTTAGGCGGGTCTAGCTCCTACGAGCAGTACTTC. This encodes CASSLGGSSSYEQYF.

The chain recombines TRBV24-1 with TRBJ1-3, with TRBD1 identical over 7 bases. CDR1 is KGHDR, CDR2 SFDVKD, per germline. This CDR3 is 20 amino acids long. J gave up 1 base and V 5 bases, and 19 bases lay outside the gene matches. The CDR3 DNA is TGTGCCACCAGTGGGTGGGGACAGAGAGTAGAGGGGATTTCTGGAAACACCATATATTTT. The encoded protein is CATSGWGQRVEGISGNTIYF.

This chain joins TRBV5-4 and TRBJ2-1, with D possibly TRBD1 on 7 matching bases. CDR3 length: 14 amino acids. In germline, CDR1 is SGHNT, CDR2 YYREEE (reference sequence). V was clipped by 2 bases and J by 8 bases, with 14 bases between them. CDR3 sequence: CASSFGGRGDEQFF. Here the CDR3 DNA reads TGTGCCAGCAGCTTCGGGGGCAGGGGGGATGAGCAGTTCTTC.

This chain joins TRBV27 and TRBJ2-5; D perhaps matches TRBD1 (5 bases). The CDR3 extends over 16 amino acids. CDR1 MNHEY and CDR2 SMNVEV come from the germline V gene (reference sequence). V shed 1 base and J shed 5 bases, with 17 bases lying between them. In nucleotides, the CDR3 is TGTGCCAGCAGTTTATATCAGGGTTTGGCGGAGGAGACCCAGTACTTC. Encoded protein: CASSLYQGLAEETQYF.

The chain links TRBV9 to TRBJ2-1; D remains ambiguous. With 3 bases removed from V and 2 bases from J, the gap between germline ends came to 12 bases. This CDR3 region has 15 residues. Germline V CDR1 and CDR2: SGDLS, YYNGEE. Here the CDR3 DNA reads TGTGCCAGCAGCGATAGGATTGGAGCCTACAATGAGCAGTTCTTC. It yields the protein CASSDRIGAYNEQFF.

The rearrangement joins TRBV18 to TRBJ2-5; TRBD2 agrees at 7 bases. The V gene's germline CDR1 is KGHSH and CDR2 LQKENI. This CDR3 region has 14 residues. The J segment lost 4 bases and the V segment lost 3 bases, leaving 5 bases of the junction unmatched. The CDR3 sequence is CASSPGRDGETQYF. The CDR3 DNA is TGTGCCAGCTCACCTGGGAGGGATGGAGAGACCCAGTACTTC.